This TCR beta chain comes out of a study of cytomegalovirus exposure and HLA in healthy donors. Concerning this clone: What it binds is unknown.

J was trimmed by 0 bases and V by 4 bases; bases with no gene match: 4. The CDR3 loop spans 15 amino acids. Germline V gives CDR1 LNHDA, CDR2 SQIVND (reference sequence). PCR amplification relied on 60 Vbeta primers (plus 13 Jbeta primers). The data were produced by immunoSEQ multiplex PCR, yet TCRdb's version contains in-frame clones alone and is incomplete. In the table there are fewer than 150,000 clones, 80% of which are singletons. General observations from the study: With high specificity and sensitivity, the classifier reportedly diagnosed cytomegalovirus status.

The sample was PBMCs. V gene TRBV19 combines with J gene TRBJ1-1, with 8 bases identical to TRBD1. The receptor's source is a male donor in good health and CMV-seronegative. CDR3 sequence: CASSTGQGMNTEAFF. In nucleotides, the CDR3 is TGTGCCAGTAGTACCGGACAGGGTATGAACACTGAAGCTTTCTTT.